The clone carrying this T cell receptor (beta chain) was detected a few times. Its antigen is undetermined. Germline values: CDR1 DFQATT, CDR2 SNEGSKA (reference sequence). The CDR3 loop spans 14 amino acids. V dropped 6 bases and J dropped 4; count of bases not matched to a gene: 5. This sample was taken from a study of identical twins. Findings and limits, study-wide: Its conclusions, products of cross-sectional statistical analysis, did not come from following the same donors.

TCRdb recomputed calls from the 5' RACE reads with MiXCR, one row per CDR3 protein. This sample carries under 1 million distinct CDR3 sequences, 9% to 15% of them seen once, and the ten largest clones take roughly 1.6%. These data were likewise used in another study, on yellow fever vaccine responses in identical twins.

The specimen was PBMCs. The sequence came from a woman in her late teens or twenties in good health. This chain uses TRBV20-1 with TRBJ2-2; 10 nucleotides agree with TRBD1. As DNA, the CDR3 is TGCAGTGCGAGGGGACAGGGGACCACCGGGGAGCTGTTTTTT. Translating it yields CSARGQGTTGELFF.